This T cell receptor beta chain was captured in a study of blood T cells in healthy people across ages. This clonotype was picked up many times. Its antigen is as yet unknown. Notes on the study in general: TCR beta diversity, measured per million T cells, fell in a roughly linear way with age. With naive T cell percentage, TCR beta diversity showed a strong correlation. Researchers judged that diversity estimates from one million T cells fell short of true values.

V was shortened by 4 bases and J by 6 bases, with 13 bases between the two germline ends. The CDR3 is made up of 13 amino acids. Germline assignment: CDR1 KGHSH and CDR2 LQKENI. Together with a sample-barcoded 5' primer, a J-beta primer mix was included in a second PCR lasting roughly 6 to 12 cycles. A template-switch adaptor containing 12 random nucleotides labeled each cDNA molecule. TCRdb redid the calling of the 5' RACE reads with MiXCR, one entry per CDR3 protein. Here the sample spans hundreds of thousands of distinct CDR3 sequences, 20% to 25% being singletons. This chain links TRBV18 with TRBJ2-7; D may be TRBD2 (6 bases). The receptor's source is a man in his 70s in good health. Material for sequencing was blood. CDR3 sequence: CASSRQTSSEQYF. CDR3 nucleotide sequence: TGTGCCAGCTCACGCCAGACTAGTTCCGAGCAGTACTTC.